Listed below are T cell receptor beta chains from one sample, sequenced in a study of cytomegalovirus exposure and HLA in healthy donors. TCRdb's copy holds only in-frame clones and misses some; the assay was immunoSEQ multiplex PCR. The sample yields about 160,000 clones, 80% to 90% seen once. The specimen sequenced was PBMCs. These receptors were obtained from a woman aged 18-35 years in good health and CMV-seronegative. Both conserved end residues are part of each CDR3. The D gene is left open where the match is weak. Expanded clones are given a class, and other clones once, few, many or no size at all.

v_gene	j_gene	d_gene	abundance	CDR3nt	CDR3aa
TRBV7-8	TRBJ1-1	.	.	TGTGCCAGCAGCTTAGTTCGTCCCGGGGCTGAAGCTTTCTTT	CASSLVRPGAEAFF
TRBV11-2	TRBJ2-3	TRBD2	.	TGTGCCAGCAGCAAAGCGGGGAGCACAGATACGCAGTATTTT	CASSKAGSTDTQYF
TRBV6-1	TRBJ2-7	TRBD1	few	TGTGCCAGCAGCAAAACAGGGGTCGAGCAGTACTTC	CASSKTGVEQYF
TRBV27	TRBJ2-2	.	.	TGTGCCAGCAGTTTTCAGGACACCGGGGAGCTGTTTTTT	CASSFQDTGELFF
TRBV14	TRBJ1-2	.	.	TGTGCCAGCAGCCCCCGACAGGCACAGAACTATGGCTACACCTTC	CASSPRQAQNYGYTF
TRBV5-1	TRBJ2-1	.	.	TGCGCCAGCAGCTTGGCTGCATATTCGGGTGAGCAGTTCTTC	CASSLAAYSGEQFF
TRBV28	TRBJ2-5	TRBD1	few	TGTGCCAGCAGTTTTAGCCCCCTGGACAGGGGAGAGACCCAGTACTTC	CASSFSPLDRGETQYF
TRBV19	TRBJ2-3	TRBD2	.	TGTGCCAGTAATATAGCGGGGGTAAAACAAGATACGCAGTATTTT	CASNIAGVKQDTQYF
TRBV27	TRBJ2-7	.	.	TGTGCCAGCAGTTCCGACACCTACGAGCAGTACTTC	CASSSDTYEQYF
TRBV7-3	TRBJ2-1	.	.	TGTGCCAGCAGCTCACGGACAGGGAGGGGTCCTTACAATGAGCAGTTCTTC	CASSSRTGRGPYNEQFF
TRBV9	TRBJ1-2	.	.	TGTGCCAGCAGCGCAATCTCGACAGCAACCTATGGCTACACCTTC	CASSAISTATYGYTF
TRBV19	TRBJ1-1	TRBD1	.	TGTGCCAGTAGTAGACAGGGGACTGAAGCTTTCTTT	CASSRQGTEAFF
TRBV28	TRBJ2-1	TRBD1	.	TGTGCCAGCAGTTCGCCCGACAGGGGTGAGCAGTTCTTC	CASSSPDRGEQFF
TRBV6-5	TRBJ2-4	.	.	TGTGCCAGCAGTTCACAGGTCGAGATAGCCAAAAACATTCAGTACTTC	CASSSQVEIAKNIQYF
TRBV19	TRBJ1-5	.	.	TGTGCCAGTAGTATAACAGGGTCAAATCAGCCCCAGCATTTT	CASSITGSNQPQHF
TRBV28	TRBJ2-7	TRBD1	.	TGTGCCAGCAGGAGGGACAGGGGGGTCTACGAGCAGTACTTC	CASRRDRGVYEQYF
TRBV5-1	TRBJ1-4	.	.	TGCGCCAGCAGCTTGGAGGCGGGTGATGAAAAACTGTTTTTT	CASSLEAGDEKLFF
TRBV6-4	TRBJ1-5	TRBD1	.	TGTGCCAGCAGACCACGGGGGGACAGGCCGGATCAGCCCCAGCATTTT	CASRPRGDRPDQPQHF
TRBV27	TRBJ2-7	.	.	TGTGCCAGCAGTTTGTCCTTCTCCTACGAGCAGTACTTC	CASSLSFSYEQYF
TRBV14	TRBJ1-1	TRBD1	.	TGTGCCAGCAGTGGCCAGGGGGCGGCTGAAGCTTTCTTT	CASSGQGAAEAFF
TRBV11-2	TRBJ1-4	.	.	TGTGCCAGCAGCGACATCGGGAGACTTAATGAAAAACTGTTTTTT	CASSDIGRLNEKLFF
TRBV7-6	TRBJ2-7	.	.	TGTGCCAGCAGCTTAGCGTACAGAACCTACGAGCAGTACTTC	CASSLAYRTYEQYF
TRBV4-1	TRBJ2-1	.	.	TGCGCCAGCAGCCAAGACCCCCAGTATCCCTCAATCTTC	CASSQDPQYPSIF
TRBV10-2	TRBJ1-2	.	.	TGCGCCAGCAGTGAACAGGGTAACTATGGCTACACCTTC	CASSEQGNYGYTF
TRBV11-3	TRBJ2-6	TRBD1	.	TGTGCCAGCAGCCCGGGACAGGCTGGGGCCAACGTCCTGACTTTC	CASSPGQAGANVLTF